Below are 22 T cell receptor beta chains sequenced from a single sample in a study of CD8 T cells in Susac syndrome. The authors reverse transcribed 0.5 to 1 ug RNA with random hexamers. TCRdb fed the immunoSEQ multiplex PCR reads into MiXCR, producing one record per CDR3 protein. The table lists tens of thousands of distinct CDR3 sequences, roughly 93% of them singletons. The sample taken for sequencing was CD8+ T cells from PBMCs. The source of these receptors is a human donor in good health.

The chain links TRBV2 to TRBJ2-7; D is possibly TRBD1 or TRBD2 (5 bases each). This CDR3 region has 13 residues. Germline V lookup: CDR1 SNHLY, CDR2 FYNNEI. V shed 2 bases and J shed 2 bases, with 7 bases lying between them. CDR3 in DNA: TGTGCCAGCAGTGAAAGGGGAGCCTACGAGCAGTACGTC. It codes for CASSERGAYEQYV.

This clonotype was counted once. This chain links TRBV7-9 with TRBJ2-7; D may be TRBD1 or TRBD2 (5 bases each). V was pared by 2 bases and J by 5 bases, with 10 bases between. Germline loops: CDR1 SEHNR, CDR2 FQNEAQ (reference sequence). The CDR3 has 13 amino acids. CDR3: CASSLPGRDEQYF. The CDR3 nucleotides are TGTGCCAGCAGCTTACCAGGGCGGGACGAGCAGTACTTC.

This clonotype was seen once. The chain is built from TRBV9 and TRBJ2-3, with D possibly matching TRBD2 (6 bases). The CDR3 consists of 17 residues. From germline, CDR1 is SGDLS and CDR2 YYNGEE. V shed 4 bases and J shed 0 bases, with 18 bases lying between them. The CDR3 loop reads CASSLHPTGLSTDTQYF. DNA of the CDR3: TGTGCCAGCAGCCTCCACCCCACGGGACTCAGCACAGATACGCAGTATTTT. The variable domain in full, with the rest retrieved from reference TRBV9 and TRBJ2-3, is DSGVTQTPKHLITATGQRVTLRCSPRSGDLSVYWYQQSLDQGLQFLIQYYNGEERAKGNILERFSAQQFPDLHSELNLSSLELGDSALYFCASSLHPTGLSTDTQYFGPGTRLTVL.

J is TRBJ1-5 and V is TRBV20-1, with D possibly matching TRBD1 (6 bases). The CDR3 runs 14 residues. Germline CDR1 and CDR2: DFQATT and SNEGSKA (reference sequence). V was cut by 0 bases and J by 6 bases, with 12 bases left in between. The CDR3 protein is CSARDTGGGQPQHF. The CDR3 region has the DNA TGCAGTGCTAGAGATACGGGGGGCGGTCAGCCCCAGCATTTT.

The chain employs TRBV28 and TRBJ2-7; D uncertain. The CDR3 totals 17 residues. V was trimmed by 5 bases and J by 5 bases, leaving 25 bases between them. Germline lookup yields CDR1 MDHEN and CDR2 SYDVKM. The CDR3 spells CASSPIPARVGSNEQYF. The CDR3 coding sequence is TGTGCCAGCAGTCCTATTCCCGCCCGGGTTGGCAGCAACGAGCAGTACTTC.

This clonotype showed up just once. The V gene is TRBV29-1, the J gene TRBJ1-2, with D possibly TRBD1 on 5 matching bases. The germline V gene encodes CDR1 SQVTM and CDR2 ANQGSEA. The CDR3 sequence is 14 residues long. V shed 7 bases and J shed 5 bases, with 20 bases lying between them. The CDR3 bases are TGCAGCGGGGGCGCTCGGGGAGGAGAGTATGGCTACACCTTC. It specifies CSGGARGGEYGYTF.

The genes are TRBV5-6 and TRBJ2-4; D gene unclear. The CDR3 spans 14 residues. Germline V gives CDR1 SGHDT, CDR2 YYEEEE. Trimming removed 4 bases from V and 9 bases from J, with 17 bases in between. In nucleotides, the CDR3 is TGTGCCAGCAGCCCCACCTACGGGCCGGCCATTCAGTACTTC. Protein sequence: CASSPTYGPAIQYF.

This sequence joins TRBV24-1 and TRBJ2-3; TRBD1 matches at 9 bases. The CDR3 has 16 residues. CDR1 and CDR2 (germline): KGHDR, SFDVKD. V was clipped by 3 bases and J by 1 base; unmatched bases: 4. Here the CDR3 DNA reads TGTGCCACCAGTGATACCCGGACAGGGGGCACAGATACGCAGTATTTT. Amino acid sequence: CATSDTRTGGTDTQYF.

The rearrangement uses TRBV18 and TRBJ2-7; no clear D. Trimming took off 6 bases at V and 2 bases at J, with 8 bases between the two ends. CDR3 size: 12 residues. Germline V gene sequence: CDR1 KGHSH, CDR2 LQKENI. The CDR3 sequence: CASSAETYEQYV. DNA of the CDR3: TGTGCCAGCTCGGCGGAGACCTACGAGCAGTACGTC.

The V call is TRBV27, the J call TRBJ2-3, with D perhaps TRBD1 (5 bases). The V end lost 1 base, the J end lost 2 bases, and 7 bases lay between the germline ends. The CDR3 spans 14 residues. Germline V lookup: CDR1 MNHEY, CDR2 SMNVEV (reference sequence). The CDR3 DNA is TGTGCCAGCAGTTTATACAGGCCCACAGATACGCAGTATTTT. It codes for CASSLYRPTDTQYF.

The V gene is TRBV7-9, the J gene TRBJ1-1; a weak D match, TRBD1 (5 bases). V shed 4 bases and J shed 0 bases, with 18 bases lying between them. The germline gives CDR1 SEHNR, CDR2 FQNEAQ (reference sequence). The CDR3 is 17 residues long. The CDR3 protein is CASSSFPGEGMNTEAFF. The CDR3 nucleotides read TGTGCCAGCAGCTCCTTCCCCGGAGAGGGGATGAACACTGAAGCTTTCTTT.

V and J are TRBV4-1 and TRBJ2-1; 8 nucleotides agree with TRBD2. Germline V gene lookup returns CDR1 MGHRA and CDR2 YSYEKL. The J segment lost 4 bases and the V segment lost 0 bases, leaving 5 bases of the junction unmatched. This CDR3 has 16 amino acids. The CDR3 region has the DNA TGCGCCAGCAGCCAAGACCGCACTAGCGGATACAATGAGCAGTTCTTC. Protein: CASSQDRTSGYNEQFF.

The chain is built from TRBV27 and TRBJ1-1, with 8 bases fitting TRBD1. J gave up 4 bases and V 5 bases, and 9 bases lay outside the gene matches. The CDR3 has 15 residues. CDR1 MNHEY and CDR2 SMNVEV come from the germline V gene (reference sequence). The CDR3 spells CASSIGQGRGTEAFF. CDR3 sequence (DNA): TGTGCCAGCAGTATCGGACAGGGAAGGGGCACTGAAGCTTTCTTT.

The chain combines TRBV4-1 with TRBJ2-1; D tentatively fits TRBD1 or TRBD2 (6 bases each). Trimming stripped 4 bases from V and 10 bases from J, with 23 bases between. The CDR3 sequence is 16 residues long. Per germline, CDR1 MGHRA and CDR2 YSYEKL. This CDR3 is CASSLGGVGGFGEQFF. The DNA for the CDR3 is TGCGCCAGCAGCCTAGGGGGAGTTGGGGGGTTCGGCGAGCAGTTCTTC.

This clonotype appeared a single time. This sequence joins TRBV20-1 and TRBJ2-1; 8 bases are a match to TRBD2. V was clipped by 0 bases and J by 6 bases; unmatched bases: 4. This CDR3 is 14 amino acids long. Germline V gene data show CDR1 as DFQATT and CDR2 as SNEGSKA (reference sequence). CDR3 DNA sequence: TGCAGTGCTAGAGATCTACGGGGGGGCAATGAGCAGTTCTTC. It codes for CSARDLRGGNEQFF.

This chain uses TRBV20-1 with TRBJ1-5; TRBD1 might be the D (5 bases). The germline V gene encodes CDR1 DFQATT and CDR2 SNEGSKA (reference sequence). Trimming left V 5 bases short and J 2 bases short, with 19 bases between. The CDR3 length is 16 residues. The DNA for the CDR3 is TGCAGTGCTCCAGGCGAGGGGCAGGGTGGCAATCAGCCCCAGCATTTT. Translated: CSAPGEGQGGNQPQHF.

The V and J genes are TRBV14 and TRBJ2-5, with 7 bases matching TRBD2. From germline, CDR1 is SGHDN and CDR2 FVKESK. The junction had 5 bases not matched to a gene; V was cut back by 5 bases and J by 5 bases. The CDR3 spans 13 residues. The CDR3 sequence is CASSVLARETQYF. CDR3 DNA sequence: TGTGCCAGCAGCGTACTAGCGCGGGAGACCCAGTACTTC.

The chain joins TRBV9 to TRBJ1-2; 10 bases align to TRBD1. Germline V lookup: CDR1 SGDLS, CDR2 YYNGEE. With 4 bases clipped from V and 4 bases from J, the junction kept 7 bases outside the gene matches. The CDR3 runs 15 residues. The CDR3 DNA reads as TGTGCCAGCAGCCCATGGACAGGGGGAGGCTATGGCTACACCTTC. It codes for CASSPWTGGGYGYTF.

The chain recombines TRBV27 with TRBJ2-7, with TRBD1 identical over 7 bases. Per germline, CDR1 MNHEY and CDR2 SMNVEV (reference sequence). V lost 6 bases, J lost 12 bases, and 8 bases stayed unmatched. The CDR3 has 11 amino acids. CDR3 sequence: CASRGRGNSYV. CDR3 coding DNA: TGTGCCAGCAGAGGCAGGGGGAACTCGTACGTC.

This clonotype was observed a single time. The rearrangement uses TRBV11-2 and TRBJ2-7, with 8 bases lining up with TRBD1. This CDR3 has 15 residues. Germline lookup yields CDR1 SGHAT and CDR2 FQNNGV. With V trimmed by 1 base and J by 3 bases, 5 bases remained unmatched. In nucleotides, the CDR3 is TGTGCCAGCAGCTTAGGGCCCAGGGGGCTCTACGAGCAGTACGTC. Amino acids: CASSLGPRGLYEQYV.

The rearrangement joins TRBV19 to TRBJ1-2, with D perhaps TRBD1 (5 bases). The CDR3 totals 14 residues. CDR1 and CDR2 (germline): LNHDA, SQIVND (reference sequence). V gave up 6 bases and J gave up 8 bases, with 19 bases separating them. CDR3 DNA sequence: TGTGCCAGTAGCCCTGGGTCGGGGGAAGGCGGCTACACCTTC. Its protein is CASSPGSGEGGYTF.

The chain combines TRBV5-6 with TRBJ1-5; D possibly corresponds to TRBD1 (5 bases). The CDR3 totals 14 residues. V gave up 0 bases and J gave up 7 bases, with 11 bases separating them. From germline, CDR1 is SGHDT and CDR2 YYEEEE. As DNA, the CDR3 is TGTGCCAGCAGCTTGGGGGGGTCCGGGCAGCCCCAGCATTTT. Protein product: CASSLGGSGQPQHF.